The rows below give T cell receptor beta chains drawn from one sample of a study of breast tumors, draining lymph nodes, adjacent tissues. TCRdb reanalysed the multiplex PCR reads using MiXCR and keeps one entry per CDR3 protein. The sample lists fewer than 300,000 distinct CDR3 sequences; around 32% were seen once. Sample: axillary lymph node tissue. All receptors derive from a female donor with breast cancer. Some clones in this sample may be carry-over from other donors' samples. CDR3s include the opening cysteine and the closing phenylalanine or tryptophan. Fields, in order: clone size, D gene, V gene, J gene, CDR3 DNA, CDR3 protein. The D gene is left open where the match is weak. Size is stated for part of the rows, as once, few or many counts, or as a class when the clone is expanded.

many	NA	TRBV10-3	TRBJ2-5	TGTGCCATCAGTGAGTCGAAGGCCCAAGAGACCCAGTACTTC	CAISESKAQETQYF
many	TRBD1	TRBV9	TRBJ2-7	TGTGCCAGCGGCCCAGGGACAGTCTACGAGCAGTACTTC	CASGPGTVYEQYF
few	NA	TRBV27	TRBJ1-2	TGTGCCAGCAAACCTGCAGGGTACTATGGCTACACCTTC	CASKPAGYYGYTF
many	TRBD1	TRBV29-1	TRBJ1-2	TGCAGCGTCGTGGACAGGCCCTATGGCTACACCTTC	CSVVDRPYGYTF
many	NA	TRBV25-1	TRBJ2-5	TGTGCCAGCACCGAACGGGAGACCCAGTACTTC	CASTERETQYF
many	NA	TRBV12-3/TRBV12-4	TRBJ1-2	TGTGCCAGCAGTTTAGGAGGTTCCCTGGGCTACACCTTC	CASSLGGSLGYTF
NA	NA	TRBV12-3/TRBV12-4	TRBJ2-3	TGTGCCAGCAGTCCCCCGGAGAGCGACACAGATACGCGGTATTTT	CASSPPESDTDTRYF
many	TRBD1	TRBV9	TRBJ2-7	TGTGCCAGCAGCGTAGTCGAACAGGGGCCCCCCTACGAGCAGTACTTC	CASSVVEQGPPYEQYF
many	NA	TRBV7-2	TRBJ2-5	TGTGCCAGCAGCATCAGCTTCCAAGAGACCCAGTACTTC	CASSISFQETQYF
many	TRBD2	TRBV6-1	TRBJ2-3	TGTGCCAGCATCAAGCGGGAATGGAAGGGAGATACGCAGTATTTT	CASIKREWKGDTQYF
many	NA	TRBV5-6	TRBJ1-6	TGTGCCAGCAGCCCAGGATGGGGGCAGAGGAATTCACCCCTCCACTTT	CASSPGWGQRNSPLHF
many	NA	TRBV3-1	TRBJ1-2	TGTGCCAGCAGCCAAGAAGGGGCTAACTATGGCTACACCTTC	CASSQEGANYGYTF
NA	NA	TRBV7-3	TRBJ2-7	TGTGCCAGCAGCCCACAGGGACGGGGGAGGGAGCTCGGCCACGAGCAGTACTTC	CASSPQGRGRELGHEQYF
many	NA	TRBV6-1	TRBJ1-2	TGTGCCAGCACTGATACAACTACTCATGGCTACACCTTC	CASTDTTTHGYTF
NA	NA	TRBV4-1	TRBJ1-1	TGCGCCAGCAGCCAAGGTTTTGTCAGGGGGAACACTGAAGCTTTCTTT	CASSQGFVRGNTEAFF
many	TRBD1	TRBV28	TRBJ1-2	TGTGCCAGCAATCCGGGACAGGGAAACTATGGCTACACCTTC	CASNPGQGNYGYTF
many	NA	TRBV20-1	TRBJ2-3	TGCAGTGCTAAAAGACATCCTAGCACAGATACGCAGTATTTT	CSAKRHPSTDTQYF
many	TRBD2	TRBV20-1	TRBJ2-5	TGCAGTGCTAGAGGAAGGATTAGCGGGACTTGGGGAGAGACCCAGTACTTC	CSARGRISGTWGETQYF
many	NA	TRBV2	TRBJ2-2	TGTGCCAGCAGTCCCGATTTCGGTGGGGAGCTGTTTTTT	CASSPDFGGELFF
many	TRBD2	TRBV18	TRBJ2-2	TGTGCCAGCTCCCCAACTAGCGGGACGAACACCGGGGAGCTGTTTTTT	CASSPTSGTNTGELFF
many	NA	TRBV7-9	TRBJ2-3	TGTGCCAGCAGCCCTTCGCTCGATGGGGATACGCAGTATTTT	CASSPSLDGDTQYF
many	NA	TRBV11-2	TRBJ1-5	TGTGCCAGCAGCTTAGGACCGGGGGGCAATCAGCCCCAGCATTTT	CASSLGPGGNQPQHF
many	NA	TRBV2	TRBJ2-6	TGTGCCAGCAGTGTCAGTCAGGGCTCTGGGGCCAACGTCCTGACTTTC	CASSVSQGSGANVLTF
many	TRBD2	TRBV25-1	TRBJ2-7	TGTGCCAGCAGTGTTCCTAGCGGGGGTTTCTACGAGCAGTACTTC	CASSVPSGGFYEQYF
many	NA	TRBV11-2	TRBJ2-1	TGTGCCAGCAGCTTAGAGAGGACTCGATACAATGAGCAGTTCTTC	CASSLERTRYNEQFF
many	NA	TRBV11-3	TRBJ2-7	TGTGCCAGCAGCTTATGGAGGACGTCCTACGAGCAGTACTTC	CASSLWRTSYEQYF
many	TRBD1	TRBV6-5	TRBJ2-7	TGTGCCAGCAGTCCCCACAGGGGAGTAGCCTCCTACGAGCAGTACTTC	CASSPHRGVASYEQYF
NA	NA	TRBV19	TRBJ1-5	TGTGCCAGTAGGGTGGGGGCGATTCCAAATCAGCCCCAGCATTTT	CASRVGAIPNQPQHF
many	NA	TRBV5-1	TRBJ1-4	TGCGCCAGCAGCTTGGGGACAGTAGTTTGGGAAAAACTGTTTTTT	CASSLGTVVWEKLFF
many	NA	TRBV12-3/TRBV12-4	TRBJ1-6	TGTGCCAGCAGTCGACAGCCTCTCAATTCACCCCTCCACTTT	CASSRQPLNSPLHF
many	NA	TRBV19	TRBJ1-2	TGTGCCAGTAAGACAACCAACTATGGCTACACCTTC	CASKTTNYGYTF
many	NA	TRBV5-8	TRBJ2-7	TGTGCCAGCAGCTTCGCAGGAAGCTACGAGCAGTACTTC	CASSFAGSYEQYF
many	TRBD1	TRBV11-2	TRBJ1-6	TGTGCCAGCAGAACGGCAGGGGGCGGTAATTCACCCCTCCACTTT	CASRTAGGGNSPLHF
NA	TRBD1	TRBV6-6	TRBJ1-1	TGTGCCAGCACAATCGGACAGGGGGCTGAAGCTTTCTTT	CASTIGQGAEAFF
NA	NA	TRBV20-1	TRBJ1-1	TGCAGTGCTAGAGAGAACACTGAAGCTTTCTTT	CSARENTEAFF
many	TRBD1	TRBV5-1	TRBJ1-3	TGCGCCAGCAGCTTGAGGGGGGACAGGGGAAACACCATATATTTT	CASSLRGDRGNTIYF
NA	NA	TRBV13	TRBJ2-5	TGTGCCAGCAGCTCCCCCGGGCGAGCAGGGACCCAGTACTTC	CASSSPGRAGTQYF
many	TRBD2	TRBV24-1	TRBJ2-2	TGTGCCACCAGTGACCGACCGGGGGAGGGGACCGGGGAGCTGTTTTTT	CATSDRPGEGTGELFF
many	NA	TRBV5-1	TRBJ1-6	TGCGCCAGCAGCCGGGGGGGGAGGAATAATTCACCCCTCCACTTT	CASSRGGRNNSPLHF
NA	TRBD1	TRBV6-7	TRBJ1-6	TGTGCCAGCAGTTTCCCGACAGGGGGCAGGGCTAATTCACCCCTCCACTTT	CASSFPTGGRANSPLHF
NA	TRBD1	TRBV6-2/TRBV6-3	TRBJ2-6	TGTGCCACCAAAAGGGGGCAAATCTCTGGGGCCAACGTCCTGACTTTC	CATKRGQISGANVLTF
NA	NA	TRBV7-9	TRBJ2-6	TGTGCCGGCAGCTCACAGGGTGGGGCCAACGTCCTGGCTTTC	CAGSSQGGANVLAF
many	NA	TRBV5-1	TRBJ2-2	TGCGCCAGCAGCCCGGCTTGGCTAGCGGACAGAACTTATCCCGGGGAGCTGTTTTTT	CASSPAWLADRTYPGELFF
many	TRBD1	TRBV28	TRBJ2-7	TGTGCCAGCACCGGGACAGGGTTCTACGAGCAGTACTTC	CASTGTGFYEQYF
NA	NA	TRBV29-1	TRBJ2-7	TGCAGCGTCGCCCAGGACAGCTACGAGCAGTACTTC	CSVAQDSYEQYF
NA	NA	TRBV5-8	TRBJ1-2	NA	CASSFYICSARDRGAGYTF
many	NA	TRBV5-1	TRBJ1-4	TGCGCCAGCAGCTTGGCCCAGGAACTTAATGAAAAACTGTTTTTT	CASSLAQELNEKLFF
NA	NA	TRBV7-3	TRBJ1-2	TGTGCCAGCAGCTCAAATAGGGCGGGAACTTATGGCTACCCCTTC	CASSSNRAGTYGYPF
NA	TRBD1	TRBV10-1	TRBJ2-2	TGCGCCAGCACCGACAGGGTGAACACCGGGGAGCTGTTTTTT	CASTDRVNTGELFF
NA	NA	TRBV6-5	TRBJ2-2	TGTGCCAGCAGTTACTCGGGGAACACCGGGGAGCTGTTTTTT	CASSYSGNTGELFF